Included here is one T cell receptor (beta chain) sequence, with context. This entry comes from a study of CXCR3-negative and CXCR3-positive naive CD8 T cells. The authors made the TRB cDNA libraries by 5' RACE using UMI labels. After re-calling the 5' RACE reads, TCRdb lists one entry per CDR3 protein, DNA absent. The sample totals 43,000 or so distinct CDR3 sequences. Germline CDR1 SEHNR, CDR2 FQNEAQ (reference sequence). CDR3 length: 17 amino acids. Sequenced input: memory CD8+ T cells from blood. The rearrangement links TRBV7-9 to TRBJ2-7; TCRdb gives TRBD2 as the D gene, but with no DNA this cannot be confirmed. The sequence came from a human donor in good health. Some clones in this sample may be carry-over from other donors' samples. The CDR3 reads CASSGGGLATEVYEQYF.